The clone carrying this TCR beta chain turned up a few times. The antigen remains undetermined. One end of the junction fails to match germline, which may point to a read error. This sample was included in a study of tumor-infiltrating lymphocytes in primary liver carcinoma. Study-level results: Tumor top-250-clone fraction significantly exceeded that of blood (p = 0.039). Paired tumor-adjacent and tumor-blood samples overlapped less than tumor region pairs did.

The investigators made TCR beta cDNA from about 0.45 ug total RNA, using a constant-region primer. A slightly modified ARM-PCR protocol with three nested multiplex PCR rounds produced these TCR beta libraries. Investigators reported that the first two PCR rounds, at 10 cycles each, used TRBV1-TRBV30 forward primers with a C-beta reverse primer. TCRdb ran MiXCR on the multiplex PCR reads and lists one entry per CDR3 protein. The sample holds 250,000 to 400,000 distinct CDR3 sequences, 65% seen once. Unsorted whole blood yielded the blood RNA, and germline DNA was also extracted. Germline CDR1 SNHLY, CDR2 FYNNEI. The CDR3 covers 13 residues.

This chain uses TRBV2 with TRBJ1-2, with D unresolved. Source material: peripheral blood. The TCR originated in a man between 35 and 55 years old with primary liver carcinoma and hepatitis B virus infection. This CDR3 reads CASGDQRTYGYTF. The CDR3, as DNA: TGTGCCAGCGGTGACCAACGGACTTATGGCTACACCTTC.